This TCR beta chain is drawn from a study of T cells in Graves' hyperthyroidism and ophthalmopathy (dated 2019 in TCRdb). Notes on the research overall: Peripheral blood samples were taken at the time of initial diagnosis, prior to any treatment. To identify TCR V-J signatures that set the groups apart, the researchers used a discovery cohort of about a hundred patients, made up of roughly 40 with Graves' ophthalmopathy and about 59 with stable Graves' hyperthyroidism. Prospective prediction of ophthalmopathy was tested in an independent validation cohort consisting of fewer than 20 hyperthyroidism patients and approximately 16 patients who later progressed to ophthalmopathy. The roughly 91 discovery patients were randomly divided into training and test sets at a 7:3 ratio. In addition, the study compared T-cell repertoires in thyroid tissue and in blood from several Graves' hyperthyroidism patients. After blood sampling, hyperthyroidism patients were treated with methimazole at a starting dose of 30 mg daily, and ophthalmopathy patients were treated with high-dose intravenous methylprednisolone. The paper describes TCR Vbeta CDR3 sequencing of 140 or so peripheral blood samples, made up of about 40 ophthalmopathy patients, around 73 hyperthyroidism patients and 17 progressor patients. On the study overall, not on this receptor specifically: Most expanded thyroid clonotypes (frequency above 0.001) were also detected in blood, suggesting blood repertoires may reflect thyroid immune responses. No statistical method was used to set the sample size in advance, and investigators knew the group allocation. During validation, the model predicted progression to ophthalmopathy a median of around 7 months ahead of onset, with more than 60% sensitivity and roughly 75% specificity. In cross-validation, a model built on a 13 V-J signature told ophthalmopathy apart from stable hyperthyroidism with about 90% sensitivity and approximately 81% specificity, and in testing the same model reached 80%/75%.

From the germline V gene, CDR1 is SGHDT and CDR2 is YYEEEE. From cysteine to phenylalanine, the CDR3 is 16 amino acids long. This entry keeps only the CDR3 DNA: 48 bases, framed from base 1. V is trimmed back by 2 bases and J by 4 bases, and the junction contains 8 bases that no gene match accounts for. Stable Graves' hyperthyroidism was defined as the absence of progression to ophthalmopathy over 18 months of follow-up. The hyperthyroidism patients were between 18 and 65 years old and newly diagnosed, with a disease duration of less than 2 months. Exclusion was applied to patients with uncontrolled infections, other autoimmune diseases, pregnancy or lactation. Diagnoses relied on clinical symptoms, serum thyroxine and TRAb, thyroid ultrasound and orbital computed tomography. PBMCs were separated from 10 ml of fresh peripheral blood using Ficoll-Paque density gradient centrifugation. Total RNA was extracted using Trizol reagent, and RNA quality was assessed on an Agilent 2100 Bioanalyzer.

This clonotype was observed many times. The clone's antigen remains unknown. Base-call qualities are not available, and no considerably larger clone is one nucleotide away. The TCR beta CDR3 regions were amplified from RNA transcripts. A first-round RT-PCR of the TCR CDR3 used the HTBI primer set with the Qiagen OneStep RT-PCR kit. Libraries were constructed in a second round of multiplex PCR, after which size selection and purification were carried out. Libraries were sequenced paired-end with 100 bp reads on an Illumina HiSeq2000. As for how the authors treated the data: SOAPnuke was used to process the raw data, removing reads that contained adapters or uncalled bases, had a mean Phred below 15, or lacked an exact match to the constant primer or identifier. High-quality paired reads were merged using COPE v1.2.5, and each unique nucleotide sequence was defined as a clonotype. MiTCR v1.1 was used to align clonotypes to the IMGT TRBV, TRBD and TRBJ reference segments. The analysis included only V-J combinations with a frequency above 0.0001, which together covered 98% to 99.2% of the repertoires. The TCS score was defined as the ratio of F50 (clonal expansion) to E x V (chaos), calculated using BLOSUM62-based TCRdist between CDR3 peptides within each V-J. Welch's t-statistics and random forest reduced several hundred V-J features to 13, which were used in a naive Bayes classifier (R e1071). TCRdb cleaned the public reads at Q25 with fastp, built clones with MiXCR and kept in-frame beta chains. Duplicate CDR3 protein sequences are folded into a single record with the most common DNA and genes. The V and J calls follow TCRdb's processing rather than the paper's. In all, the sample holds 400,000 to 550,000 distinct CDR3 sequences, and approximately 15% of those were seen once. The ten largest account for 15% to 20% of the sample.

Here the chain combines TRBV5-6 and TRBJ1-1, and 10 junctional nucleotides match TRBD1. The sample was blood. This TCR derives from a woman aged 18-29 years with Graves' hyperthyroidism. CDR3 loop: CASSFGTGEGGTEAFF. DNA sequence: TGTGCCAGCAGCTTCGGGACAGGGGAAGGGGGCACTGAAGCTTTCTTT.